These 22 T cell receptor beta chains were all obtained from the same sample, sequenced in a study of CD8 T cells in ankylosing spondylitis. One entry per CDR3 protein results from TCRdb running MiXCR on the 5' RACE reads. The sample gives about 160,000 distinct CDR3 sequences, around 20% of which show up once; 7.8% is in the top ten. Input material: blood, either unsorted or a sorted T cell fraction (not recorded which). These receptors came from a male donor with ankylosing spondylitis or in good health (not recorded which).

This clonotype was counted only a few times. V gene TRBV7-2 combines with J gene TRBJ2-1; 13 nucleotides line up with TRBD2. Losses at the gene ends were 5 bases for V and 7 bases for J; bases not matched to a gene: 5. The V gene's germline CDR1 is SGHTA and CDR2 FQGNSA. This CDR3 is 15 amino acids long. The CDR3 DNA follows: TGTGCCAGCAGCGGGACTAGCGGGATGATAAATGAGCAGTTCTTC. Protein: CASSGTSGMINEQFF.

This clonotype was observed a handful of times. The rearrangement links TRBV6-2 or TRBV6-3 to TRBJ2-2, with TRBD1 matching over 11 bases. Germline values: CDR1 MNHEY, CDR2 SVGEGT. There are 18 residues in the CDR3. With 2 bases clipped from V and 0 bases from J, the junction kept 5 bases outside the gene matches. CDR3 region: CASSYHRTGGANTGELFF. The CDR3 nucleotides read TGTGCCAGCAGTTACCACCGGACAGGGGGCGCGAACACCGGGGAGCTGTTTTTT.

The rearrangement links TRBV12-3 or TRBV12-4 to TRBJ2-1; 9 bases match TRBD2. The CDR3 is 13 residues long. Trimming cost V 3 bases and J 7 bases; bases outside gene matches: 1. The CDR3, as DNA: TGTGCCAGCAGTTTTCTAGCGGGAAATGAGCAGTTCTTC. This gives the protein CASSFLAGNEQFF.

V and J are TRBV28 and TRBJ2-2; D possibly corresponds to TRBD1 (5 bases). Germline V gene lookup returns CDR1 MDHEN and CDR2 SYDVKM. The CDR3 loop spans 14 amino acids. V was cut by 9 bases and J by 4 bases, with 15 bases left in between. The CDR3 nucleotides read TGTGCCAGTTCAAGGGCGACAGCCACCGGGGAGCTGTTTTTT. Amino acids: CASSRATATGELFF.

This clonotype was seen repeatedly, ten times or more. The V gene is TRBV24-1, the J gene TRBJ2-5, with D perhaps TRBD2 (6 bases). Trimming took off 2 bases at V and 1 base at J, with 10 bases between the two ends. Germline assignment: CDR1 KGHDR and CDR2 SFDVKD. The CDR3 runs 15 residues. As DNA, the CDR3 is TGTGCCACCAGTGATTCCGGGACTCTCCAAGAGACCCAGTACTTC. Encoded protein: CATSDSGTLQETQYF.

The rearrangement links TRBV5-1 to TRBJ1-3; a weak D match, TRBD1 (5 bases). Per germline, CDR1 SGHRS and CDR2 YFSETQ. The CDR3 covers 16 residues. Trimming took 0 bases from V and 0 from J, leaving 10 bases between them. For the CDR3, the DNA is TGCGCCAGCAGCTTGGGTGGACAAAACTCTGGAAACACCATATATTTT. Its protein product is CASSLGGQNSGNTIYF.

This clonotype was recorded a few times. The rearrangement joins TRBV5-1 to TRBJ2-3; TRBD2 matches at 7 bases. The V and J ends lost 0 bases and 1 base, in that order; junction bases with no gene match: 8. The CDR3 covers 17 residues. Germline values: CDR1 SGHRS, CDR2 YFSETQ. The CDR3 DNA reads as TGCGCCAGCAGCTTGGCAGTTTCGGGAGGCGGCACAGATACGCAGTATTTT. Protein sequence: CASSLAVSGGGTDTQYF.

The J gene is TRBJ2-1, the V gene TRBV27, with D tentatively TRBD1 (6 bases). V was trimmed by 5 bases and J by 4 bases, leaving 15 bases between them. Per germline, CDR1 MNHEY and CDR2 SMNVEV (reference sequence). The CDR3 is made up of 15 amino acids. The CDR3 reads CASSATGPEYNEQFF. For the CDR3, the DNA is TGTGCCAGCAGTGCGACAGGACCCGAATACAATGAGCAGTTCTTC.

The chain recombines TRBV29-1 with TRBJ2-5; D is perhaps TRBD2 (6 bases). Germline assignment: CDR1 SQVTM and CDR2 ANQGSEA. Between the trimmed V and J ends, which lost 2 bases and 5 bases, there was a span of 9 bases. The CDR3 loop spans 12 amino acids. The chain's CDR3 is CSVETSSETQYF. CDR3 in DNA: TGCAGCGTTGAAACTAGCTCGGAGACCCAGTACTTC. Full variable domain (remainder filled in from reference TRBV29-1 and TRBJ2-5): SAVISQKPSRDICQRGTSLTIQCQVDSQVTMMFWYRQQPGQSLTLIATANQGSEATYESGFVIDKFPISRPNLTFSTLTVSNMSPEDSSIYLCSVETSSETQYFGPGTRLLVL.

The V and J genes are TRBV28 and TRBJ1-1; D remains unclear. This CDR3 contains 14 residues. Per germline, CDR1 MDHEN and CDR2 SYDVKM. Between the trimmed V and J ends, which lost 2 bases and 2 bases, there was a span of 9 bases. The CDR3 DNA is TGTGCCAGCAGTTTACCGCAAATAAACACTGAAGCTTTCTTT. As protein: CASSLPQINTEAFF.

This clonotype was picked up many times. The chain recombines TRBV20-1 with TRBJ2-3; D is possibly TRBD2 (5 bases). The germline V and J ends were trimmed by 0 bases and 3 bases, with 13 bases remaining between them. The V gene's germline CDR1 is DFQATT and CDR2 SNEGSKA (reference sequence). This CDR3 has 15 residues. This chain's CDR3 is CSARDGGRGTDTQYF. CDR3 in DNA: TGCAGTGCTAGAGATGGTGGTAGAGGGACAGATACGCAGTATTTT.

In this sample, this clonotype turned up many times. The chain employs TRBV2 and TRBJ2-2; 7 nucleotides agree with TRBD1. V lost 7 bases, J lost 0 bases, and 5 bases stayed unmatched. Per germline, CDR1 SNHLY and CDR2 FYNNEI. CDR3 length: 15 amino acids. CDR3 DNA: TGTGCCAGCACCAGGGGGTATTCGAACACCGGGGAGCTGTTTTTT. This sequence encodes CASTRGYSNTGELFF. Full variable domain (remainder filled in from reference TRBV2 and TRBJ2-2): EPEVTQTPSHQVTQMGQEVILRCVPISNHLYFYWYRQILGQKVEFLVSFYNNEISEKSEIFDDQFSVERPDGSNFTLKIRSTKLEDSAMYFCASTRGYSNTGELFFGEGSRLTVL.

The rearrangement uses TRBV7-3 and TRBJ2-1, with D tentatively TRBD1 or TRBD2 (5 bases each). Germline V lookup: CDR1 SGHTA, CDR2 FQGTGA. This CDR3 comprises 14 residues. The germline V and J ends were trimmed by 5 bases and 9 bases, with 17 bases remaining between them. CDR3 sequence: CASSPGTGSVEQFF. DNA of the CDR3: TGTGCCAGCAGCCCCGGGACGGGAAGTGTTGAGCAGTTCTTC.

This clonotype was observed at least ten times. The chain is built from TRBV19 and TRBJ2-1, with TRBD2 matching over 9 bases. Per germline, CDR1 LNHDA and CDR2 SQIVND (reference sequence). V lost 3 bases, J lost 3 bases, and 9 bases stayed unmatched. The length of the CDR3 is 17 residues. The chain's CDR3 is CASSMSGLAGFYNEQFF. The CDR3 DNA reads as TGTGCCAGTAGTATGTCTGGGCTAGCGGGATTCTACAATGAGCAGTTCTTC.

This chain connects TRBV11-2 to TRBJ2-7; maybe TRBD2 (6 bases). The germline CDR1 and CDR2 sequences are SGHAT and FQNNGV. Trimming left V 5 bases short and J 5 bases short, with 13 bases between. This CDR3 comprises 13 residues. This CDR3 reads CASSPGDVHEQYF. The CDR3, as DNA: TGTGCCAGCAGCCCGGGGGACGTACACGAGCAGTACTTC. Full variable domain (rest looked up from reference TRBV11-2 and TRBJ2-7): EAGVAQSPRYKIIEKRQSVAFWCNPISGHATLYWYQQILGQGPKLLIQFQNNGVVDDSQLPKDRFSAERLKGVDSTLKIQPAKLEDSAVYLCASSPGDVHEQYFGPGTRLTVT.

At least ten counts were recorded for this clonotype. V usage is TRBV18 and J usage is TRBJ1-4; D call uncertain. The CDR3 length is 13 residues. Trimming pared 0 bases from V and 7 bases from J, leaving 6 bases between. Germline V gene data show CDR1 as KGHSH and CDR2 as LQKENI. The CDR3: CASSPPRLEKLFF. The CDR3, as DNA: TGTGCCAGCTCACCACCTAGGCTTGAAAAACTGTTTTTT.

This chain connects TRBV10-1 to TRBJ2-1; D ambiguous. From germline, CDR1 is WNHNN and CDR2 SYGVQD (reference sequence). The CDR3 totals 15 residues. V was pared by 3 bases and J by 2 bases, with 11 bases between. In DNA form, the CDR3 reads TGCGCCAGCAGTGATCGGGCAGGTCCCTACAATGAGCAGTTCTTC. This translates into CASSDRAGPYNEQFF.

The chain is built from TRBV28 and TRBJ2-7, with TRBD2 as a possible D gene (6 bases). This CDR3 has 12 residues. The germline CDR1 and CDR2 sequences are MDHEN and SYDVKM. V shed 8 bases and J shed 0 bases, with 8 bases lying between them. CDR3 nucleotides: TGTGCCAGCCGCGGGGTCTCCTACGAGCAGTACTTC. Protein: CASRGVSYEQYF.

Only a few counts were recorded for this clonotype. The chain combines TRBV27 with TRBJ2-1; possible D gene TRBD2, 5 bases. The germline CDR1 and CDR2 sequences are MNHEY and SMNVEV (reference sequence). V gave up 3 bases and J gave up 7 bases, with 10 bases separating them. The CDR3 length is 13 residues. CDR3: CASSFRRKNEQFF. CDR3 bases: TGTGCCAGCAGTTTCCGGAGGAAGAATGAGCAGTTCTTC.

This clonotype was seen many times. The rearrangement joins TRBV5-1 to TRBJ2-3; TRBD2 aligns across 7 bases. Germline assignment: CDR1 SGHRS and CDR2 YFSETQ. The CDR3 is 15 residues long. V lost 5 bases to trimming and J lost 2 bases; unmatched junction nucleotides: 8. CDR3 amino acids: CASRSSGILTDTQYF. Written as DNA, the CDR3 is TGCGCCAGCAGGTCCAGCGGGATCCTCACAGATACGCAGTATTTT.

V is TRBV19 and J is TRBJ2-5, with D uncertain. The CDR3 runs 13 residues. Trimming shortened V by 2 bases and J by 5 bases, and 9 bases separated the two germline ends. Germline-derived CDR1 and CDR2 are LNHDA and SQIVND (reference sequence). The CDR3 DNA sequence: TGTGCCAGTAGTATATCCGGACCCGAGACCCAGTACTTC. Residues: CASSISGPETQYF.

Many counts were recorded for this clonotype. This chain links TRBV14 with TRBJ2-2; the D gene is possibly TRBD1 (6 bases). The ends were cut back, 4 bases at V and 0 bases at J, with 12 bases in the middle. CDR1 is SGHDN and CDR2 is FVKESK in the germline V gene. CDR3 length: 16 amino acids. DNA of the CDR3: TGTGCCAGCAGCCGCAACAGGGCTGCGAACACCGGGGAGCTGTTTTTT. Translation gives CASSRNRAANTGELFF.